One and the same sample provided the 27 T cell receptor beta chains below, sequenced in a study of cytomegalovirus exposure and HLA in healthy donors. Repertoires were generated with immunoSEQ multiplex PCR, while TCRdb's copy carries only in-frame clones and drops some. Counted here are 110,000 to 150,000 clones, 80% to 95% occurring once; the ten biggest clones make up 0.55% to 0.8%. The sample was PBMCs. The receptor set was obtained from a young man in good health and CMV-seronegative.

The rearrangement links TRBV6-5 to TRBJ1-2, with D hard to call. V was pared by 5 bases and J by 4 bases, with 11 bases between. The germline V gene has CDR1 MNHEY and CDR2 SVGAGI. CDR3 length: 13 amino acids. The CDR3 is CASSPNAGYGYTF. The DNA of the CDR3 is TGTGCCAGCAGTCCGAACGCAGGCTATGGCTACACCTTC.

The gene calls are TRBV19 and TRBJ1-2; 7 bases fit TRBD1. Germline trimming cut 6 bases from V and 4 bases from J; bases unmatched to any gene: 5. CDR3 length equals 13 residues. Germline V gene lookup returns CDR1 LNHDA and CDR2 SQIVND (reference sequence). The CDR3 DNA sequence: TGTGCCAGTAGCCCGGGACAGTCCTATGGCTACACCTTC. This gives the protein CASSPGQSYGYTF.

The chain recombines TRBV18 with TRBJ2-7; a possible D gene is TRBD2 (5 bases). CDR3 length: 16 amino acids. Germline V gene sequence: CDR1 KGHSH, CDR2 LQKENI. V lost 2 bases and J 2 bases, leaving 16 bases between the germline ends. The DNA of the CDR3 is TGTGCCAGCTCACCATCCCAGAGGGTGCAGGCCTACGAGCAGTACTTC. Amino acids: CASSPSQRVQAYEQYF.

The rearrangement links TRBV7-9 to TRBJ2-1; maybe TRBD2 (6 bases). The CDR3 is 12 amino acids. Germline CDR1 SEHNR, CDR2 FQNEAQ (reference sequence). V gave up 5 bases and J gave up 7 bases, with 9 bases separating them. The CDR3 coding sequence is TGTGCCAGCAGCCTTGGACTAAATGAGCAGTTCTTC. Residues: CASSLGLNEQFF.

This chain's CDR3 is CASSFRTSGRTDTQYF. CDR3 sequence (DNA): TGTGCCAGCAGCTTTCGGACTAGCGGGAGGACAGATACGCAGTATTTT. The chain couples TRBV9 to TRBJ2-3, with 14 positions matching TRBD2. Germline V gene sequence: CDR1 SGDLS, CDR2 YYNGEE. CDR3 length: 16 residues. The junction had 4 bases not matched to a gene; V was cut back by 4 bases and J by 3 bases.

The CDR3 bases are TGTGCCAGCAGTCCGATCCCCGGGGGAAGGGGTAACTATGGCTACACCTTC. It yields the protein CASSPIPGGRGNYGYTF. This sequence joins TRBV27 and TRBJ1-2; D might be TRBD1 (5 bases). The CDR3 consists of 17 residues. Trimming pared 5 bases from V and 1 base from J, leaving 20 bases between. Germline V CDR1 and CDR2: MNHEY, SMNVEV (reference sequence).

The rearrangement uses TRBV7-2 and TRBJ2-5; TRBD2 agrees at 12 bases. The V and J ends lost 1 base and 5 bases, in that order; junction bases with no gene match: 2. The germline gives CDR1 SGHTA, CDR2 FQGNSA. The CDR3 contains 15 residues. Written as DNA, the CDR3 is TGTGCCAGCAGCTTAGGCCTAGCGGGAGGGGAGACCCAGTACTTC. It translates to CASSLGLAGGETQYF.

The chain couples TRBV5-8 to TRBJ2-5, with 10 bases identical to TRBD1. Per germline, CDR1 SGHTS and CDR2 YDEGEE. CDR3 length: 14 amino acids. V trimming: 3 bases; J trimming: 5 bases; junction bases outside the gene matches: 4. CDR3 nucleotides: TGTGCCAGCAGCTGGAGACAGGGGGCGGAGACCCAGTACTTC. This translates into CASSWRQGAETQYF.

The sample holds one count of this clone. J is TRBJ2-3 and V is TRBV9; 7 bases match TRBD2. Germline V gene data show CDR1 as SGDLS and CDR2 as YYNGEE. V was pared by 3 bases and J by 4 bases, with 11 bases of the junction left unmatched. The length of the CDR3 is 16 residues. The CDR3: CASSAQDTGGADTQYF. For the CDR3, the DNA is TGTGCCAGCAGCGCCCAGGACACGGGAGGCGCAGATACGCAGTATTTT.

This chain connects TRBV6-5 to TRBJ1-1, with D tentatively TRBD1 (5 bases). The CDR3 covers 16 residues. Trimming shortened V by 0 bases and J by 4 bases, and 15 bases separated the two germline ends. Per the germline V gene, CDR1 is MNHEY and CDR2 is SVGAGI. The CDR3 DNA reads TGTGCCAGCAGTTACTCGTGGCAGGGAATATCCACTGAAGCTTTCTTT. Translating it yields CASSYSWQGISTEAFF.

J is TRBJ1-4 and V is TRBV9; D is perhaps TRBD1 (6 bases). Trimming cost V 0 bases and J 3 bases, with 9 bases left between them. The CDR3 has 15 residues. Germline CDR1 reads SGDLS; CDR2 reads YYNGEE. This chain's CDR3 is CASSVEDSSNEKLFF. CDR3 nucleotide sequence: TGTGCCAGCAGCGTAGAGGACAGCTCTAATGAAAAACTGTTTTTT.

The chain joins TRBV11-2 to TRBJ1-2; D gene ambiguous. Germline V gives CDR1 SGHAT, CDR2 FQNNGV. V was shortened by 5 bases and J by 4 bases, with 14 bases between the two germline ends. The CDR3 has 14 amino acids. The CDR3: CASSPREVRYGYTF. CDR3 DNA: TGTGCCAGCAGCCCTAGAGAAGTGCGCTATGGCTACACCTTC. Full variable domain (remainder filled in from reference TRBV11-2 and TRBJ1-2): EAGVAQSPRYKIIEKRQSVAFWCNPISGHATLYWYQQILGQGPKLLIQFQNNGVVDDSQLPKDRFSAERLKGVDSTLKIQPAKLEDSAVYLCASSPREVRYGYTFGSGTRLTVV.

This clone was counted between two and nine times. CDR3 sequence reads: CASSLAGDGYTF. As DNA, the CDR3 is TGTGCCAGCAGCTTAGCAGGGGATGGCTACACCTTC. The chain combines TRBV7-9 with TRBJ1-2, with D perhaps matching TRBD1 (5 bases). V was pared by 0 bases and J by 6 bases, with 5 bases between. Germline CDR1 is SEHNR and CDR2 is FQNEAQ (reference sequence). The CDR3 spans 12 residues.

The CDR3 sequence: CASSSSVAGASYNEQFF. For the CDR3, the DNA is TGTGCCAGCAGCTCATCCGTAGCGGGGGCCTCCTACAATGAGCAGTTCTTC. This sequence joins TRBV7-8 and TRBJ2-1; 9 bases agree with TRBD2. The CDR3 covers 17 residues. Germline CDR1 SGHVS, CDR2 FQNEAQ. V trimming: 4 bases; J trimming: 0 bases; junction bases outside the gene matches: 7.

The CDR3 here is CATTGKNYEQYF. CDR3 DNA: TGTGCCACCACAGGGAAGAACTACGAGCAGTACTTC. The chain combines TRBV19 with TRBJ2-7; tentative D call: TRBD1 (6 bases). The V and J ends lost 10 bases and 3 bases respectively, with 13 bases between them. The germline V gene has CDR1 LNHDA and CDR2 SQIVND (reference sequence). This CDR3 contains 12 residues.

The chain is built from TRBV5-6 and TRBJ1-4; D not certain. This CDR3 is 13 amino acids long. Germline V gene sequence: CDR1 SGHDT, CDR2 YYEEEE. With 1 base removed from V and 7 bases from J, the gap between germline ends came to 8 bases. For the CDR3, the DNA is TGTGCCAGCAGCTTGCGGGAGAGTGAAAAACTGTTTTTT. Encoded protein: CASSLRESEKLFF.

The table lists this clone with a few counts. This chain uses TRBV18 with TRBJ2-7; D possibly corresponds to TRBD2 (5 bases). Germline CDR1 reads KGHSH; CDR2 reads LQKENI. The V and J ends lost 2 bases and 5 bases respectively, with 10 bases between them. The CDR3 extends over 13 amino acids. CDR3 residues: CASSPSSGNEQYV. Written as DNA, the CDR3 is TGTGCCAGCTCACCATCAAGCGGAAACGAGCAGTACGTC.

This chain uses TRBV9 with TRBJ2-2, with TRBD2 matching 10 bases. V was pared by 2 bases and J by 5 bases, with 3 bases of the junction left unmatched. This CDR3 contains 15 residues. CDR1 is SGDLS and CDR2 is YYNGEE in the germline V gene. The CDR3 DNA is TGTGCCAGCAGCGTGGGGACTAGCGAAACCGGGGAGCTGTTTTTT. Its protein product is CASSVGTSETGELFF.

The chain uses TRBV27 and TRBJ1-1, with TRBD1 as a possible D gene (5 bases). V dropped 5 bases and J dropped 5 bases, with 21 bases sitting between them. The CDR3 is 16 residues long. Per the germline V gene, CDR1 is MNHEY and CDR2 is SMNVEV (reference sequence). The CDR3 region is CASSPYPGVGWTEAFF. The CDR3 nucleotides are TGTGCCAGCAGTCCATACCCGGGGGTCGGGTGGACTGAAGCTTTCTTT.

This chain links TRBV6-5 with TRBJ2-7, with D perhaps TRBD2 (5 bases). Germline values: CDR1 MNHEY, CDR2 SVGAGI. The CDR3 consists of 13 residues. Deletions cut 4 bases from V and 5 bases from J, with 12 bases between. CDR3 residues: CASSSSGFHEQYF. CDR3 DNA: TGTGCCAGCAGTTCATCGGGGTTCCACGAGCAGTACTTC.

The chain couples TRBV25-1 to TRBJ1-4, with D possibly TRBD1 on 5 matching bases. The CDR3 consists of 14 residues. Germline V gene lookup returns CDR1 MGHDK and CDR2 SYGVNS. V lost 1 base and J lost 12, with 15 bases in between. The CDR3 DNA follows: TGTGCCAGCAGTGAATCGGTTGTGGGAGGGGAACTGTTTTTT. Its protein is CASSESVVGGELFF.

The chain has TRBV6-4 and TRBJ1-1; D gene ambiguous. The V gene's germline CDR1 is MRHNA and CDR2 SNTAGT. CDR3 length: 13 amino acids. V was shortened by 3 bases and J by 1 base, with 6 bases between the two germline ends. The CDR3 sequence is CASSEERNTEAFF. The CDR3 DNA is TGTGCCAGCAGTGAGGAGAGGAACACTGAAGCTTTCTTT.

This chain connects TRBV19 to TRBJ2-1, with 14 nucleotides matching TRBD2. The CDR3 spans 14 residues. The V segment lost 7 bases and the J segment 6 bases; nucleotides outside the gene matches: 2. Germline CDR1 is LNHDA and CDR2 is SQIVND (reference sequence). The CDR3 here is CASTGLAGVNEQFF. CDR3 DNA sequence: TGTGCCAGTACGGGACTAGCGGGAGTCAATGAGCAGTTCTTC.

The chain joins TRBV5-1 to TRBJ2-3; TRBD2 aligns across 7 bases. Germline V lookup: CDR1 SGHRS, CDR2 YFSETQ. There are 14 residues in the CDR3. V lost 1 base and J lost 4; bases outside the gene matches: 3. CDR3 sequence: CASSLSGLADTQYF. In DNA form, the CDR3 reads TGCGCCAGCAGCTTGTCTGGACTAGCAGATACGCAGTATTTT.

The gene calls are TRBV2 and TRBJ2-7; 13 bases fit TRBD2. V dropped 8 bases and J dropped 2; count of bases not matched to a gene: 3. Germline V gene sequence: CDR1 SNHLY, CDR2 FYNNEI. The CDR3 has 14 amino acids. The CDR3 bases are TGTGCCAGCGAGGGACTAGCGGGACCCTACGAGCAGTACGTC. This translates into CASEGLAGPYEQYV.

This chain connects TRBV7-9 to TRBJ2-3; no reliable D call. The CDR3 has 15 amino acids. CDR1 SEHNR and CDR2 FQNEAQ come from the germline V gene (reference sequence). V was clipped by 3 bases and J by 0 bases, with 10 bases between them. The CDR3 loop reads CASSFPGSSTDTQYF. Here the CDR3 DNA reads TGTGCCAGCAGCTTCCCCGGGTCTAGCACAGATACGCAGTATTTT.

The rearrangement uses TRBV19 and TRBJ1-4; TRBD1 is a possible D gene (6 bases). The CDR3 spans 16 residues. Trimming shortened V by 4 bases and J by 5 bases, and 17 bases separated the two germline ends. CDR1 and CDR2 (germline): LNHDA, SQIVND (reference sequence). CDR3 loop: CASSKISGEGNEKLFF. CDR3 DNA: TGTGCCAGTAGTAAAATATCAGGGGAGGGGAATGAAAAACTGTTTTTT. The variable domain in full, with the rest retrieved from reference TRBV19 and TRBJ1-4, is DGGITQSPKYLFRKEGQNVTLSCEQNLNHDAMYWYRQDPGQGLRLIYYSQIVNDFQKGDIAEGYSVSREKKESFPLTVTSAQKNPTAFYLCASSKISGEGNEKLFFGSGTQLSVL.